This T cell receptor beta chain was captured in a study of CXCR3-negative and CXCR3-positive naive CD8 T cells. Notes on the study in general: CXCR3-positive naive cells had TRB CDR3s that were more hydrophobic than CXCR3-negative naive cells had. Within a donor, both naive subsets shared TRBV-TRBJ usage, unlike memory cells.

The germline V gene encodes CDR1 SGHTA and CDR2 FQGTGA. The CDR3 consists of 13 residues. In preparing the TRB cDNA libraries, 5' RACE with UMI labels was used. TCRdb re-analyzed the 5' RACE reads; it lists each CDR3 protein once, without DNA. In all, the sample yields 150,000 or so distinct CDR3 sequences. With respect to this clonotype: Its matching antigen is unknown.

The sample taken for sequencing was naive CXCR3+ CD8+ T cells from blood. Subset described: CD45RO-CCR7+CD27+CD95- naive CD8+ T cells expressing CXCR3 (TNR3+). This TCR came from a human donor in good health. Some clones in this sample may be carry-over from other donors' samples. The rearrangement joins TRBV7-3 to TRBJ2-3; no DNA is available, so the TRBD2 call from TCRdb remains unchecked. The CDR3 loop reads CASSLIAEDTQYF.